The rows below give T cell receptor beta chains drawn from one sample of a study of patients and donors after allogeneic stem cell transplantation. TCRdb reanalysed the RT-PCR reads using MiXCR and keeps one entry per CDR3 protein. The sample has roughly 200,000 distinct CDR3 sequences, around 41% seen once. The source material was blood, either unsorted or a sorted T cell fraction (not recorded which). All receptors derive from a human donor who was either an allogeneic HSCT recipient or a stem cell or donor lymphocyte infusion donor (not recorded which). It is not recorded whose cells these are; they may come from a transplant donor. CDR3s include the opening cysteine and the closing phenylalanine or tryptophan. The order of the fields is D gene, clone size, V gene, J gene, CDR3 protein. The D gene is left open where the match is weak. The size of a clone is reported for some rows only, either as once, few or many, or as a class for expanded clones.

>TRBD1|.|TRBV29-1|TRBJ1-1
CSAWGQTETEAFF
>.|.|TRBV9|TRBJ1-2
CASSGVGYTF
>.|.|TRBV12-2|TRBJ1-1
CASRRRDPSMNTEAFF
>.|.|TRBV12-3/TRBV12-4|TRBJ1-6
CASSFKDNSPLHF
>.|.|TRBV12-3/TRBV12-4|TRBJ1-4
CASSPRGGQSNEKLFF
>.|.|TRBV7-2|TRBJ1-5
CASSRGPALQPQHF
>.|few|TRBV15|TRBJ1-5
CATSPTQGAGQPQHF
>.|.|TRBV7-9|TRBJ1-1
CASSRQDGVGTEAFF
>.|.|TRBV10-2|TRBJ1-1
CASSAHRQGNTEAFF
>TRBD2|.|TRBV6-2/TRBV6-3|TRBJ2-7
CATGGLAGFSCEQYF
>.|.|TRBV20-1|TRBJ1-4
CSARVLPRRKLFF
>.|.|TRBV9|TRBJ1-1
CASGAGPGQNTEAFF
>.|.|TRBV18|TRBJ2-6
CASSPLSGSGANVLTF
>.|few|TRBV7-6|TRBJ2-3
CASSLGGAGTDTQYF
>.|.|TRBV28|TRBJ2-1
CASSARGEDHEQFF
>.|.|TRBV2|TRBJ2-1
CAIPGPDYNEQFF
>.|.|TRBV7-2|TRBJ1-2
CASSLEGTVRGGYTF
>.|.|TRBV5-5|TRBJ1-2
CASSWFRVVYYGYTF
>TRBD1|.|TRBV4-1|TRBJ2-2
CASSQAGTGANTGELFF
>.|.|TRBV27|TRBJ1-5
CASSPQGPGVQPQHF
>.|.|TRBV9|TRBJ1-3
CASGPSIFSGNTIYF
>.|.|TRBV19|TRBJ1-1
CASSLTRRANTEAFF
>TRBD1|once|TRBV4-3|TRBJ2-7
CASSQATGGLYEQYF
>.|.|TRBV29-1|TRBJ2-5
CSVARVQETQYF
>.|.|TRBV6-5|TRBJ2-6
CATISGANVLTF
>TRBD1|.|TRBV5-6|TRBJ1-1
CASSFDGQGSDTEASF
>.|.|TRBV7-2|TRBJ1-3
CASSLGWESGNTIYF
>.|.|TRBV12-3/TRBV12-4|TRBJ1-5
CASSLVGSEKPQHF
>.|few|TRBV9|TRBJ2-1
CASSVGLGGDNEQFF
>TRBD2|once|TRBV25-1|TRBJ2-3
CASNLAGSTDTQYF
>.|.|TRBV25-1|TRBJ1-2
CASSPWDTANYGYTF
>.|.|TRBV7-9|TRBJ1-2
CASSLDLGAMDGYTF
>.|few|TRBV12-3/TRBV12-4|TRBJ1-4
CASSLEGMGTNEKLFF